These T cell receptor beta chains were read from a single sample in a study of response to subunit inactivated influenza vaccine. One entry per CDR3 protein, called by TCRdb with MiXCR from the RT-PCR reads. The sample shows 600,000 to 850,000 distinct CDR3 sequences, 14% of them seen only once. The sequencing here drew on PBMCs from blood, taken less than 15 days before vaccination. The origin of the receptors is a man over 45 who received an inactivated influenza vaccine. Both conserved end residues are part of each CDR3. Fields, in order: V gene, J gene, D gene, clone size, CDR3 protein, CDR3 DNA. A D gene is named only where the DNA matches it firmly. Part of the rows lack a size; the others show once, few, many or a class for expanded clones.

V gene: TRBV7-3; J gene: TRBJ2-2; D gene: TRBD2; clone size: .; CDR3 protein: CASSLGGLAGGAGELFF; CDR3 DNA: TGTGCCAGCAGCTTAGGAGGGCTAGCGGGAGGAGCCGGGGAGCTGTTTTTT
V gene: TRBV28; J gene: TRBJ2-7; D gene: .; clone size: few; CDR3 protein: CASSSTFRGHPYEQYF; CDR3 DNA: TGTGCCAGCAGTTCCACCTTCCGGGGCCACCCCTACGAGCAGTACTTC
V gene: TRBV20-1; J gene: TRBJ2-2; D gene: .; clone size: .; CDR3 protein: CSARDVRRGSLGELFF; CDR3 DNA: TGCAGTGCTAGAGATGTGAGGAGGGGGTCGCTCGGGGAGCTGTTTTTT
V gene: TRBV5-4; J gene: TRBJ2-7; D gene: .; clone size: .; CDR3 protein: CASSPGSRGTYEQYF; CDR3 DNA: TGTGCCAGCAGCCCCGGGTCCCGGGGGACCTACGAGCAGTACTTC
V gene: TRBV18; J gene: TRBJ2-1; D gene: TRBD1; clone size: .; CDR3 protein: CASSPEGDRYNEQFF; CDR3 DNA: TGTGCCAGCTCACCAGAGGGGGACAGGTACAATGAGCAGTTCTTC
V gene: TRBV7-9; J gene: TRBJ2-1; D gene: .; clone size: few; CDR3 protein: CASSAQSGSSYNEQFF; CDR3 DNA: TGTGCCAGCAGCGCCCAAAGCGGAAGCTCCTACAATGAGCAGTTCTTC
V gene: TRBV18; J gene: TRBJ2-5; D gene: .; clone size: .; CDR3 protein: CASSPELYQETQYF; CDR3 DNA: TGTGCCAGCTCACCGGAGCTGTACCAAGAGACCCAGTACTTC
V gene: TRBV15; J gene: TRBJ2-6; D gene: .; clone size: .; CDR3 protein: CATSRGDRGVGANVLTF; CDR3 DNA: TGTGCCACCAGCAGAGGTGATCGCGGGGTTGGGGCCAACGTCCTGACTTTC
V gene: TRBV20-1; J gene: TRBJ2-1; D gene: .; clone size: .; CDR3 protein: CSANRAIYNEQFF; CDR3 DNA: TGCAGTGCTAACAGAGCCATCTACAATGAGCAGTTCTTC
V gene: TRBV7-8; J gene: TRBJ2-7; D gene: .; clone size: .; CDR3 protein: CASSHRGAASYEQYF; CDR3 DNA: TGTGCCAGCAGCCACCGTGGAGCGGCCTCCTACGAGCAGTACTTC
V gene: TRBV20-1; J gene: TRBJ1-2; D gene: TRBD1; clone size: many; CDR3 protein: CSASGTGPNGYTF; CDR3 DNA: TGCAGTGCTTCCGGGACAGGGCCTAATGGCTACACCTTC
V gene: TRBV13; J gene: TRBJ1-1; D gene: TRBD1; clone size: .; CDR3 protein: CASSQTDRAGEAFF; CDR3 DNA: TGTGCCAGCAGCCAAACGGACAGGGCCGGTGAAGCTTTCTTT
V gene: TRBV11-2; J gene: TRBJ1-1; D gene: .; clone size: few; CDR3 protein: CASSYLPRWEGPNTEAFF; CDR3 DNA: TGTGCCAGCAGCTATTTACCACGCTGGGAGGGCCCAAACACTGAAGCTTTCTTT
V gene: TRBV14; J gene: TRBJ2-2; D gene: .; clone size: .; CDR3 protein: CASSLDGGPNTGELFF; CDR3 DNA: TGTGCCAGCAGCCTGGATGGAGGCCCGAACACCGGGGAGCTGTTTTTT
V gene: TRBV30; J gene: TRBJ2-2; D gene: .; clone size: many; CDR3 protein: CAWSRVSGELFF; CDR3 DNA: TGTGCCTGGAGTCGGGTATCCGGGGAGCTGTTTTTT
V gene: TRBV18; J gene: TRBJ1-2; D gene: .; clone size: .; CDR3 protein: CASSPGREVGYTF; CDR3 DNA: TGTGCCAGCTCACCAGGCAGGGAAGTCGGCTACACCTTC
V gene: TRBV15; J gene: TRBJ1-1; D gene: .; clone size: few; CDR3 protein: CATSRETAGQGKAFF; CDR3 DNA: TGTGCCACCAGCAGAGAGACGGCCGGCCAGGGTAAGGCTTTCTTT
V gene: TRBV7-9; J gene: TRBJ2-7; D gene: .; clone size: many; CDR3 protein: CASSPTYTGDEQYF; CDR3 DNA: TGTGCCAGCAGCCCCACATACACGGGGGATGAGCAGTACTTC
V gene: TRBV7-2; J gene: TRBJ2-7; D gene: .; clone size: .; CDR3 protein: CASSLGGEKYF; CDR3 DNA: TGTGCCAGCAGCTTAGGAGGTGAGAAGTACTTC
V gene: TRBV6-4; J gene: TRBJ2-3; D gene: .; clone size: few; CDR3 protein: CASSARSSGTTDTQYF; CDR3 DNA: TGTGCCAGCAGTGCACGGTCCTCAGGGACCACAGATACGCAGTATTTT
V gene: TRBV7-2; J gene: TRBJ2-1; D gene: TRBD1; clone size: many; CDR3 protein: CASSLRDSRYNEQFF; CDR3 DNA: TGTGCCAGCAGCCTCCGGGACAGCCGGTACAATGAGCAGTTCTTC
V gene: TRBV11-2; J gene: TRBJ2-7; D gene: .; clone size: .; CDR3 protein: CASSPTQIRGWNEQYF; CDR3 DNA: TGTGCCAGCAGCCCAACTCAAATAAGGGGTTGGAACGAGCAGTACTTC
V gene: TRBV27; J gene: TRBJ1-1; D gene: TRBD1; clone size: many; CDR3 protein: CASSTDRAVTEAFF; CDR3 DNA: TGTGCCAGCAGTACGGACAGGGCAGTCACTGAAGCTTTCTTT
V gene: TRBV9; J gene: TRBJ2-7; D gene: .; clone size: few; CDR3 protein: CASNELGTPYEQYF; CDR3 DNA: TGTGCCAGCAACGAACTCGGGACACCCTACGAGCAGTACTTC
V gene: TRBV12-3/TRBV12-4; J gene: TRBJ2-7; D gene: TRBD1; clone size: .; CDR3 protein: CASRPGQGLSYEQYF; CDR3 DNA: TGTGCCAGCAGGCCCGGACAGGGGCTCTCCTACGAGCAGTACTTC
V gene: TRBV7-3; J gene: TRBJ2-1; D gene: TRBD2; clone size: few; CDR3 protein: CASSPASGSYDEQFF; CDR3 DNA: TGTGCCAGCAGCCCCGCTAGCGGGAGCTACGATGAGCAGTTCTTC
V gene: TRBV12-3/TRBV12-4; J gene: TRBJ2-1; D gene: TRBD2; clone size: few; CDR3 protein: CASSPSSGGANEQFF; CDR3 DNA: TGTGCCAGCAGTCCTTCTAGCGGGGGGGCGAATGAGCAGTTCTTC
V gene: TRBV7-9; J gene: TRBJ2-2; D gene: .; clone size: many; CDR3 protein: CASSLAVVNTGELFF; CDR3 DNA: TGTGCCAGCAGCTTAGCTGTAGTTAACACCGGGGAGCTGTTTTTT
V gene: TRBV5-5; J gene: TRBJ2-3; D gene: TRBD1; clone size: few; CDR3 protein: CASSTRTGPDTQYF; CDR3 DNA: TGTGCCAGCAGCACCAGGACAGGGCCAGATACGCAGTATTTT
V gene: TRBV5-1; J gene: TRBJ2-5; D gene: .; clone size: .; CDR3 protein: CASSPERGGETQYF; CDR3 DNA: TGCGCCAGCAGCCCGGAACGAGGGGGAGAGACCCAGTACTTC